This T cell receptor beta chain was captured in a study of Ad26.COV2.S vaccination and SARS-CoV-2 variants. About the research overall: Participants got Ad26.COV2.S intramuscularly, once or twice 56 days apart.

This clone was counted only a few times. The treatment is: roughly 19 received Ad26.COV2.S at low or high dose, single or two shots; a few received placebo; per-sample allocation not given. Samples came from day 63 after the first vaccine or placebo injection. Sequenced by immunoSEQ multiplex PCR; TCRdb stores in-frame clones only, minus some. The sample shows 240,000 or so clones, approximately 88% of them seen only once. CDR1 and CDR2 from the germline V gene are MDHEN and SYDVKM. The CDR3 is 15 amino acids. J gave up 2 bases and V 4 bases, and 4 bases lay outside the gene matches. The input for sequencing was peripheral blood, taken in a trial of Ad26.COV2.S vaccine versus placebo. This receptor was obtained from a person aged 18-65 years who received the Ad26.COV2.S COVID-19 vaccine or a placebo. The chain is built from TRBV28 and TRBJ2-2; 7 bases are a match to TRBD1. The CDR3: CASSSQGKNTGELFF. The CDR3, as DNA: TGTGCCAGCAGTTCACAGGGGAAAAACACCGGGGAGCTGTTTTTT.